This T cell receptor (beta chain) was recorded in a study of cytomegalovirus exposure and HLA in healthy donors. CDR1 and CDR2 (germline): SGHTA, FQGNSA. V lost 4 bases, J lost 8 bases, and 6 bases stayed unmatched. CDR3 length: 13 amino acids. Study-level results: Most CMV-associated TCR beta chains appeared HLA-restricted in a later analysis. In presence/absence analyses, roughly uniform sequencing depth across donors was assumed.

Concerning this clone itself: Its antigen is unknown.

The PCR employed 60 Vbeta primers together with 13 Jbeta primers. Source study methods: In a later analysis, 80 million to 100 million unique TCR beta chains included roughly 11 million shared by two or more donors. Libraries were prepared by immunoSEQ multiplex PCR; TCRdb keeps only in-frame clonotypes and omits some of them. The V and J calls and clone size were taken over from that table, and D and trimming were inferred from the DNA. Seen here are about 150,000 clones, over 70% observed once, and the top ten hold 7%. The source is a woman between 40 and 50 years old in good health and CMV-seropositive. The chain combines TRBV7-2 with TRBJ1-2, with TRBD1 matching 8 bases. Sequenced: PBMCs. Here the CDR3 DNA reads TGTGCCAGCAGCTATCAGGGGGCGTGGGGCTACACCTTC. Its protein is CASSYQGAWGYTF.